This TCR beta chain was captured in a study of blood T cell repertoires in COVID-19. Study background: The study drew acute and convalescent COVID-19 samples from the United States, Italy and Spain. T cells, B-cell-depleted T cells, or PBMCs supplied cDNA or gDNA.

Assay: immunoSEQ multiplex PCR; the TCRdb copy retains only in-frame clones and omits some. Seen here are roughly 150,000 clones, approximately 83% observed once, and the top ten hold 10% to 15%. The germline V and J ends were trimmed by 8 bases and 3 bases, with 18 bases remaining between them. The V gene's germline CDR1 is KGHSH and CDR2 LQKENI. CDR3 length: 15 amino acids. The chain joins TRBV18 to TRBJ2-3; D may be TRBD2 (6 bases). The material sequenced was peripheral blood. The source is a man between 65 and 85 years old who had recovered from COVID-19. CDR3 loop: CASRPPVGGTDTQYF. The CDR3 coding sequence is TGTGCCAGCCGACCACCGGTTGGGGGGACAGATACGCAGTATTTT.